The 18 T cell receptor beta chains given below trace back to one sample, sequenced in a study of cytomegalovirus exposure and HLA in healthy donors. TCRdb's table, derived via immunoSEQ multiplex PCR, lists solely in-frame clones and lacks some. Of some 130,000 clones in the sample, 89% were seen once. What was sequenced was PBMCs. The source of these receptors is a woman under 30 in good health and CMV-seronegative.

The chain joins TRBV5-4 to TRBJ1-5, with 7 bases that match TRBD1. The CDR3 covers 14 residues. The germline V gene has CDR1 SGHNT and CDR2 YYREEE (reference sequence). V lost 3 bases, J lost 3 bases, and 3 bases stayed unmatched. This CDR3 is CASSSGTANQPQHF. In nucleotides, the CDR3 is TGTGCCAGCAGCTCCGGGACAGCCAATCAGCCCCAGCATTTT.

The chain is built from TRBV2 and TRBJ2-1, with D tentatively TRBD2 (5 bases). With 6 bases removed from V and 0 bases from J, the gap between germline ends came to 18 bases. The CDR3 covers 17 residues. Germline V gene lookup returns CDR1 SNHLY and CDR2 FYNNEI. The CDR3 sequence is CASRGKGGRSSYNEQFF. CDR3 nucleotides: TGTGCCAGCAGGGGAAAGGGCGGGCGCAGCTCCTACAATGAGCAGTTCTTC.

The rearrangement links TRBV9 to TRBJ2-3; 10 nucleotides align to TRBD2. The CDR3 has 18 residues. J was trimmed by 6 bases and V by 0 bases; bases with no gene match: 13. From germline, CDR1 is SGDLS and CDR2 YYNGEE. CDR3 bases: TGTGCCAGCAGCGTAGTCCCTTTCCCTAGCGGGGGTTCCGATACGCAGTATTTT. Translation gives CASSVVPFPSGGSDTQYF.

This clone came up once. The V call is TRBV7-9, the J call TRBJ1-1, with 7 positions matching TRBD1. V dropped 8 bases and J dropped 6; count of bases not matched to a gene: 12. The CDR3 is 14 residues long. CDR1 is SEHNR, CDR2 FQNEAQ, per germline (reference sequence). In nucleotides, the CDR3 is TGTGCCAGCGAAGGGGTCATAGGGGGCCCTGAAGCTTTCTTT. This codes for CASEGVIGGPEAFF.

This clone occurred once. The genes are TRBV5-1 and TRBJ2-7; TRBD1 agrees at 12 bases. CDR1 is SGHRS, CDR2 YFSETQ, per germline. This CDR3 region has 14 residues. With V trimmed by 2 bases and J by 5 bases, 2 bases remained unmatched. The CDR3 spells CASSFGTGGDEQYF. The CDR3 DNA sequence: TGCGCCAGCAGCTTCGGGACAGGGGGCGACGAGCAGTACTTC.

The V gene is TRBV27, the J gene TRBJ1-1; 7 bases are a match to TRBD1. V was pared by 6 bases and J by 1 base, with 5 bases of the junction left unmatched. This CDR3 spans 14 amino acids. Germline CDR1 reads MNHEY; CDR2 reads SMNVEV (reference sequence). CDR3 region: CASRPGTANTEAFF. The CDR3 bases are TGTGCCAGCAGGCCCGGGACAGCGAACACTGAAGCTTTCTTT.

This clone appeared a single time. The CDR3 region is CASSFRNYGYTF. The DNA for the CDR3 is TGTGCCAGCAGCTTTCGGAACTATGGCTACACCTTC. The rearrangement uses TRBV7-2 and TRBJ1-2; D is undetermined. V was clipped by 3 bases and J by 2 bases, with 4 bases between them. The V gene's germline CDR1 is SGHTA and CDR2 FQGNSA. This CDR3 spans 12 amino acids.

The chain uses TRBV9 and TRBJ1-5; 9 nucleotides agree with TRBD1. This CDR3 is built from 15 residues. V dropped 4 bases and J dropped 4; count of bases not matched to a gene: 6. Germline values: CDR1 SGDLS, CDR2 YYNGEE. CDR3 DNA: TGTGCCAGCAGCCCGGGACAGGGCTCGAATCAGCCCCAGCATTTT. Its translation is CASSPGQGSNQPQHF.

This chain connects TRBV7-9 to TRBJ1-2; D unclear. Trimming removed 2 bases from V and 0 bases from J, with 7 bases in between. Germline CDR1 and CDR2: SEHNR and FQNEAQ (reference sequence). CDR3 size: 14 residues. CDR3 DNA: TGTGCCAGCAGCTTACAGCGAGCTAACTATGGCTACACCTTC. Protein sequence: CASSLQRANYGYTF.

This sequence joins TRBV29-1 and TRBJ1-3, with 9 nucleotides matching TRBD1. With 2 bases clipped from V and 2 bases from J, the junction kept 1 base outside the gene matches. The CDR3 length is 14 residues. Germline V gene data show CDR1 as SQVTM and CDR2 as ANQGSEA. The CDR3 sequence is CSVERDRAGNTIYF. DNA for the CDR3: TGCAGCGTTGAAAGGGACAGGGCTGGAAACACCATATATTTT.

The chain has TRBV2 and TRBJ1-5, with D perhaps TRBD1 (6 bases). CDR1 is SNHLY, CDR2 FYNNEI, per germline. The CDR3 extends over 14 amino acids. With 4 bases removed from V and 5 bases from J, the gap between germline ends came to 12 bases. CDR3: CASSGAGDDQPQHF. Written as DNA, the CDR3 is TGTGCCAGCAGTGGGGCAGGGGACGATCAGCCCCAGCATTTT.

The J gene is TRBJ1-6, the V gene TRBV6-6; a possible D gene is TRBD1 (5 bases). Germline V gene data show CDR1 as MNHNY and CDR2 as SVGAGI (reference sequence). The V end was cut by 2 bases, the J end by 13 bases, with 15 bases between. The CDR3 consists of 14 residues. CDR3 bases: TGTGCCAGCAGTTACGGGGCAGGTCCGTACCCCCTCCACTTT. Its translation is CASSYGAGPYPLHF.

The chain carries TRBV5-1 and TRBJ2-7; 10 bases fit TRBD1. Germline V gene lookup returns CDR1 SGHRS and CDR2 YFSETQ. The J segment lost 7 bases and the V segment lost 3 bases, leaving 7 bases of the junction unmatched. The CDR3 spans 14 residues. CDR3 DNA: TGCGCCAGCAGCTGGGGGACAGGGGCTCGGGAGCAGTACTTC. Its protein product is CASSWGTGAREQYF.

Only one count was recorded for this clone. The chain couples TRBV9 to TRBJ1-6; 8 positions match TRBD1. The V and J ends lost 3 bases and 5 bases, in that order; junction bases with no gene match: 1. Germline V lookup: CDR1 SGDLS, CDR2 YYNGEE. This CDR3 has 14 amino acids. The CDR3 loop reads CASSADRDNSPLHF. The CDR3 region has the DNA TGTGCCAGCAGCGCGGACAGGGATAATTCACCCCTCCACTTT.

CDR3 bases: TGTGCCAGCAGCTTATCCACAGGGCTCTACGAGCAGTACTTC. Its protein product is CASSLSTGLYEQYF. V usage is TRBV7-9 and J usage is TRBJ2-7, with D possibly TRBD1 on 6 matching bases. The germline gives CDR1 SEHNR, CDR2 FQNEAQ (reference sequence). CDR3 length: 14 amino acids. Trimming pared 2 bases from V and 3 bases from J, leaving 11 bases between.

V and J are TRBV12-5 and TRBJ1-1; TRBD1 is a possible D gene (6 bases). CDR1 LGHNT and CDR2 FRNRAP come from the germline V gene. V gave up 3 bases and J gave up 4 bases, with 12 bases separating them. CDR3 length: 14 amino acids. The CDR3 coding sequence is TGTGCTAGTGGTTTTTCGGGACACCTCACTGAAGCTTTCTTT. Translation gives CASGFSGHLTEAFF.

The V gene is TRBV2, the J gene TRBJ1-5, with 8 bases that match TRBD1. The CDR3 sequence is 15 residues long. J gave up 3 bases and V 3 bases, and 4 bases lay outside the gene matches. Germline lookup yields CDR1 SNHLY and CDR2 FYNNEI. As DNA, the CDR3 is TGTGCCAGCAGTGAGGACAGGGTCCCCAATCAGCCCCAGCATTTT. This sequence encodes CASSEDRVPNQPQHF.

This clone was seen a single time. This chain uses TRBV7-9 with TRBJ1-2; 9 bases agree with TRBD1. The CDR3 extends over 17 amino acids. V lost 2 bases, J lost 8 bases, and 15 bases stayed unmatched. CDR1 and CDR2 from the germline V gene are SEHNR and FQNEAQ (reference sequence). CDR3: CASSLRWSDRGDKGYTF. In DNA form, the CDR3 reads TGTGCCAGCAGCTTACGCTGGTCCGACAGGGGGGATAAGGGCTACACCTTC.